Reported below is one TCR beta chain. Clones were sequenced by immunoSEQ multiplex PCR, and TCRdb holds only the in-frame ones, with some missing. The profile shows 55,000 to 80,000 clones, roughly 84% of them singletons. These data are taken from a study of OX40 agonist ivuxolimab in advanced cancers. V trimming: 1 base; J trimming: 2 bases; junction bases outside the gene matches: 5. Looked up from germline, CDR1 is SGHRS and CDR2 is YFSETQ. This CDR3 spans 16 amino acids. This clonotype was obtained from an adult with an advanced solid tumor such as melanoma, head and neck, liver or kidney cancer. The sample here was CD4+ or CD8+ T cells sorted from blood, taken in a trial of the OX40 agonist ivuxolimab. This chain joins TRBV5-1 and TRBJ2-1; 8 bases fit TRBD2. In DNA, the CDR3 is TGCGCCAGCAGCTTGTCCAGCGGGGGAGCCTACAATGAGCAGTTCTTC. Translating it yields CASSLSSGGAYNEQFF.